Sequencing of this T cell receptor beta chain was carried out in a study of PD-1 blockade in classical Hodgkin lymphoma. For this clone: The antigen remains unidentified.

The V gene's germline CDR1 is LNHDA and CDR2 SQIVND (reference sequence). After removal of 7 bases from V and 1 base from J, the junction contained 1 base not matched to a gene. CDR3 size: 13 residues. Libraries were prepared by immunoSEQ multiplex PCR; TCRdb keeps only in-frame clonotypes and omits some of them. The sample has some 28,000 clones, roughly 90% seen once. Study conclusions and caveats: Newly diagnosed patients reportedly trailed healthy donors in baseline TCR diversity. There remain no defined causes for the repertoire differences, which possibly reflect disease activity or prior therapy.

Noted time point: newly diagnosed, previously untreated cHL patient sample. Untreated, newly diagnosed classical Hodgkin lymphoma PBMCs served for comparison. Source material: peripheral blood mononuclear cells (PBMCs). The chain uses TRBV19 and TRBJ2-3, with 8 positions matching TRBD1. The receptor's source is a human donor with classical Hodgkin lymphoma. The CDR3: CASKGQGTDTQYF. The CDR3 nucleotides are TGTGCCAGTAAGGGACAGGGCACAGATACGCAGTATTTT.